The clone carrying this TCR beta chain was counted only a few times. Its antigen is currently unknown. Deletions cut 5 bases from V and 5 bases from J, with 13 bases between. The CDR3 has 14 residues. Germline V gene lookup returns CDR1 MGHRA and CDR2 YSYEKL. Assay used: immunoSEQ multiplex PCR; TCRdb lists only in-frame clones, some missing. Seen here are around 50,000 clones, around 80% observed once, and the top ten hold 3% to 3.5%. This sample was taken from a study of PD-1 blockade in mismatch repair-deficient tumors. Study background: Patients had roughly twelve mismatch repair-deficient cancer types, all previously treated and progressing.

PCR or immunohistochemistry showed mismatch repair deficiency in every enrolled patient. TCRs were sequenced from a few patients responding to pembrolizumab. Findings and limits, study-wide: Tumor-resident clones, often absent from pretreatment blood, expanded after pembrolizumab and then contracted.

This clonotype was sampled from an adult with mismatch repair-deficient cancer. The material sequenced was peripheral blood, taken 4 weeks after starting pembrolizumab. This chain links TRBV4-1 with TRBJ2-1; weak D call: TRBD1 (5 bases). CDR3 sequence: CASSIRTWDNEQFF. The CDR3 DNA is TGCGCCAGCAGCATACGGACATGGGACAATGAGCAGTTCTTC.